The T cell receptor beta chain described here comes from a study of OX40 agonist ivuxolimab in advanced cancers. On the study more broadly: Aged 23 to 79 with a mean of approximately 57 years, they were about 83% male. Study outcomes and limitations: Relative to CD4+, CD8+ T cells held more expanded clones on average.

The assay was immunoSEQ multiplex PCR, and TCRdb's table has in-frame clones only and misses some. The data contain about 130,000 clones, just under 95% of them singletons. Turning to this clone: Its antigen is currently unknown.

The V end was cut by 0 bases, the J end by 0 bases, with 14 bases between. Germline-derived CDR1 and CDR2 are LGHNA and YNFKEQ. This CDR3 has 17 residues. The input for sequencing was CD4+ or CD8+ T cells sorted from blood, taken in a trial of the OX40 agonist ivuxolimab. The sequence came from an adult with an advanced solid tumor such as melanoma, head and neck, liver or kidney cancer. The genes are TRBV4-2 and TRBJ1-1; D possibly corresponds to TRBD1 (6 bases). CDR3 DNA sequence: TGTGCCAGCAGCCAAGAAGGTAGCGGGGGCATGAACACTGAAGCTTTCTTT. This encodes CASSQEGSGGMNTEAFF.